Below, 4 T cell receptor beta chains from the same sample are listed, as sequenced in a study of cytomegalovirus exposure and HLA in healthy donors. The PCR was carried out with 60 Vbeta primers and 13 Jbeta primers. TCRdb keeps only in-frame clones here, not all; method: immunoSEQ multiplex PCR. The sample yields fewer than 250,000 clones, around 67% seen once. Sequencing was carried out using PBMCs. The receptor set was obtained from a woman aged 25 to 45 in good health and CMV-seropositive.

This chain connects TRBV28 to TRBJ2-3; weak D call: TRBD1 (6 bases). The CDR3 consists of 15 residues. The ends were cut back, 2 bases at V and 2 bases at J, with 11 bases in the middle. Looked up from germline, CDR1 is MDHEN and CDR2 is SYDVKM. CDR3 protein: CASSLRQEITDTQYF. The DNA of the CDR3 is TGTGCCAGCAGTTTAAGACAGGAGATCACAGATACGCAGTATTTT. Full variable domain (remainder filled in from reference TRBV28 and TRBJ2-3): DVKVTQSSRYLVKRTGEKVFLECVQDMDHENMFWYRQDPGLGLRLIYFSYDVKMKEKGDIPEGYSVSREKKERFSLILESASTNQTSMYLCASSLRQEITDTQYFGPGTRLTVL.

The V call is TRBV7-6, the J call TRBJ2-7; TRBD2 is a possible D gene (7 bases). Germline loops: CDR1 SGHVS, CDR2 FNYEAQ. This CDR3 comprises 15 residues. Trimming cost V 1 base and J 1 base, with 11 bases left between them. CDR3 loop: CASSLGRGLSYEQYF. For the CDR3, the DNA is TGTGCCAGCAGCTTAGGGCGGGGGCTATCCTACGAGCAGTACTTC.

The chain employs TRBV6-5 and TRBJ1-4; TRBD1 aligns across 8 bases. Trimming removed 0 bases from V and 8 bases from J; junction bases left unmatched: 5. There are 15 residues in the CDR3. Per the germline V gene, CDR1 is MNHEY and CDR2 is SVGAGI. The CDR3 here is CASSYSGTGWEKLFF. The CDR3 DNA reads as TGTGCCAGCAGTTACTCTGGGACAGGTTGGGAAAAACTGTTTTTT.

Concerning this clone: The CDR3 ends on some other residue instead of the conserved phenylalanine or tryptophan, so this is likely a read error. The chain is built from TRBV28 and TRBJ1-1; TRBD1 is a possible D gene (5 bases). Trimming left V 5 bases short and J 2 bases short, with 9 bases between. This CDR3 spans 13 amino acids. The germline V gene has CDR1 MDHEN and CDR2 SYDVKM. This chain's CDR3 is CASSRTGNTEAFL. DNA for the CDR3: TGTGCCAGCAGTCGCACAGGAAACACTGAAGCTTTCCTT.